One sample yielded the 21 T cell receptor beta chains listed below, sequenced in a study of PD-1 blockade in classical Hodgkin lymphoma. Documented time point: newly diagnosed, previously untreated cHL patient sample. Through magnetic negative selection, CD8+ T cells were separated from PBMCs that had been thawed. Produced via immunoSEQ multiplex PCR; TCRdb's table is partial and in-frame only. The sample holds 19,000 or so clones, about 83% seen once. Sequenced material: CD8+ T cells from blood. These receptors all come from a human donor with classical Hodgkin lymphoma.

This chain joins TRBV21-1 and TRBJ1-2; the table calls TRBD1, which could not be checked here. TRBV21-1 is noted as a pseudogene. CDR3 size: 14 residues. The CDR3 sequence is CASRKETGGYGYTF. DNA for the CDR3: TGTGCCAGCAGGAAAGAGACAGGGGGATATGGCTACACCTTC.

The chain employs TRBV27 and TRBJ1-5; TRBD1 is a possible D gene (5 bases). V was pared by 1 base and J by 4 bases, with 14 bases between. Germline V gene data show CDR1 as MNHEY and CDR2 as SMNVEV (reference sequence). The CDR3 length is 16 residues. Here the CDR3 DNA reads TGTGCCAGCAGTTTATTTCCAGGGCCGGCAAATCAGCCCCAGCATTTT. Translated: CASSLFPGPANQPQHF.

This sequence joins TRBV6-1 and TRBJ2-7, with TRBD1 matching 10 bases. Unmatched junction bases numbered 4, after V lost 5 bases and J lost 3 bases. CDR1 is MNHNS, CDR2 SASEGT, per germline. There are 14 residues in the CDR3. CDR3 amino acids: CASSFDRGLYEQYF. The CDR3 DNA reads TGTGCCAGCAGTTTTGACAGGGGGCTCTACGAGCAGTACTTC.

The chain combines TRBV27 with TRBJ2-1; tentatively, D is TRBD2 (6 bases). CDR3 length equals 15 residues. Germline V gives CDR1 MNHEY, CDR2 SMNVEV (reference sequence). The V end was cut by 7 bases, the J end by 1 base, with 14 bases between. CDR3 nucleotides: TGTGCCAGCAAGGGGACTGTAGGATCCTACAATGAGCAGTTCTTC. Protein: CASKGTVGSYNEQFF.

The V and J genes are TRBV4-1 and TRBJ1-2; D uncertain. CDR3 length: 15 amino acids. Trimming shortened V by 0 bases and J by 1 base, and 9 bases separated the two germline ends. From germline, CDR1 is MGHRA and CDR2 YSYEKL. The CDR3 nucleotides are TGCGCCAGCAGCCAAGATCGAGGCTTTAACTATGGCTACACCTTC. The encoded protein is CASSQDRGFNYGYTF.

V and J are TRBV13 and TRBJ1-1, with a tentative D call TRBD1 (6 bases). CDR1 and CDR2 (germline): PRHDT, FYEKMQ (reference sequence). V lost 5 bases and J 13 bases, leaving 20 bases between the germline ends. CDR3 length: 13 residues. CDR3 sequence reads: CASSPPGAVEGFF. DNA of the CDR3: TGTGCCAGCAGCCCCCCGGGGGCCGTAGAGGGTTTCTTT.

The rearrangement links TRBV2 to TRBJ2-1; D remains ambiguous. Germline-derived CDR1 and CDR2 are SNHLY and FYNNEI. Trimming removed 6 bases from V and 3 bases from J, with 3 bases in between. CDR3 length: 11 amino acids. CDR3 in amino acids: CASRDYNEQFF. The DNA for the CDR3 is TGTGCCAGCAGGGACTACAATGAGCAGTTCTTC.

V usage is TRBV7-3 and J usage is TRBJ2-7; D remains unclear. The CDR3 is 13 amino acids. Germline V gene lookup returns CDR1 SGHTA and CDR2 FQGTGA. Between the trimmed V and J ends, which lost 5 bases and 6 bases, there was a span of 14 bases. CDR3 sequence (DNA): TGTGCCAGCAGCCTCTATGCCACTGGCGAGCAGTACTTC. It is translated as CASSLYATGEQYF.

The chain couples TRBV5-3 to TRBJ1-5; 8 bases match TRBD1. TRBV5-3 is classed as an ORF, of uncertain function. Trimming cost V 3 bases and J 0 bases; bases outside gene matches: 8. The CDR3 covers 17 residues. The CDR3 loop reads CARSSWTGHYSNQPQHF. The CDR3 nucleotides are TGTGCCAGAAGCTCTTGGACAGGGCACTATAGCAATCAGCCCCAGCATTTT.

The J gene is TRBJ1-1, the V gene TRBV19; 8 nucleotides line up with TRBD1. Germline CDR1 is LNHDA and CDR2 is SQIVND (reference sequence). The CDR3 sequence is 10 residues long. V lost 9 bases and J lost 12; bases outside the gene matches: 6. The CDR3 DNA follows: TGTGCCAGGAGTGGACAGGGACCTTTCTTT. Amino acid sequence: CARSGQGPFF.

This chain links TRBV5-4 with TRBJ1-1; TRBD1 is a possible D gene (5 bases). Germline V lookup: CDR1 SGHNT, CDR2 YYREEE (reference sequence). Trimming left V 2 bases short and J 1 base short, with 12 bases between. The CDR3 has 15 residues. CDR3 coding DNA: TGTGCCAGCAGCTTTCTAAGGGGAGAGAACACTGAAGCTTTCTTT. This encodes CASSFLRGENTEAFF.

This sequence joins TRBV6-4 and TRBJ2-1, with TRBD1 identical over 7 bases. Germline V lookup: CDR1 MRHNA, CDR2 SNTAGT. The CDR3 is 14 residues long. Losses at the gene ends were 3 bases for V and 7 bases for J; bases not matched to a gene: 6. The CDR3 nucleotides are TGTGCCAGCAGTGAAAAGACAGGGACGAATGAGCAGTTCTTC. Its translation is CASSEKTGTNEQFF.

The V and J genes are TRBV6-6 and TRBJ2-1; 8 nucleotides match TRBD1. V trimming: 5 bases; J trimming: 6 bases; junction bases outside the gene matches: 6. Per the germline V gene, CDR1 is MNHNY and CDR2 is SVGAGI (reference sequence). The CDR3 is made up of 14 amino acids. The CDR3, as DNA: TGTGCCAGCAGTACCGCGGGACAGGTCAATGAGCAGTTCTTC. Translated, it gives CASSTAGQVNEQFF.

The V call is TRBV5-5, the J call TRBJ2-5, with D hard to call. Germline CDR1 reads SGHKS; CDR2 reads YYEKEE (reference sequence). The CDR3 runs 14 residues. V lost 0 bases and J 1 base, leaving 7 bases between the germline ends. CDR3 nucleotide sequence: TGTGCCAGCAGCTTGGAACTCGCCCAAGAGACCCAGTACTTC. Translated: CASSLELAQETQYF.

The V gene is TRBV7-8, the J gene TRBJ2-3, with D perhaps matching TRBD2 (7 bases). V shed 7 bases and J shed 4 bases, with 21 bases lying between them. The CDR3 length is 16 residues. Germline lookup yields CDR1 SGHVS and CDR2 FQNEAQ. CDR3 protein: CASTKLGGTNADTQYF. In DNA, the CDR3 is TGTGCCAGCACCAAATTAGGGGGGACTAATGCAGATACGCAGTATTTT. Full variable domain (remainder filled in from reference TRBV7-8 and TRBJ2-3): GAGVSQSPRYKVAKRGQDVALRCDPISGHVSLFWYQQALGQGPEFLTYFQNEAQLDKSGLPSDRFFAERPEGSVSTLKIQRTQQEDSAVYLCASTKLGGTNADTQYFGPGTRLTVL.

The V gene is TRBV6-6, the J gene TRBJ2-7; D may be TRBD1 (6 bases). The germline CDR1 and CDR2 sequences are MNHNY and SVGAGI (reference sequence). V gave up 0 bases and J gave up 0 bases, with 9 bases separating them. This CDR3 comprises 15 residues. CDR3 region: CASSYSDRNSYEQYF. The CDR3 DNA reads TGTGCCAGCAGTTACTCGGACAGAAACTCCTACGAGCAGTACTTC.

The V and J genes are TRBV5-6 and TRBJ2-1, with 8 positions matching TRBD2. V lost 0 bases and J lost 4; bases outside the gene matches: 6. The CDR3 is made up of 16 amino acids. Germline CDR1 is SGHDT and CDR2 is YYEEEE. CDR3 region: CASSLVAGGPYNEQFF. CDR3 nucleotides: TGTGCCAGCAGCTTGGTTGCGGGAGGACCTTACAATGAGCAGTTCTTC.

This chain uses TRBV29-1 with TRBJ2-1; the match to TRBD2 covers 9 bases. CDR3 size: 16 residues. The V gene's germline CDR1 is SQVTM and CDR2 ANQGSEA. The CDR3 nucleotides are TGCGCTTCGGGTGGAGTAGCGGGAGAATCCTACAATGAGCAGTTCTTC. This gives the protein CASGGVAGESYNEQFF.

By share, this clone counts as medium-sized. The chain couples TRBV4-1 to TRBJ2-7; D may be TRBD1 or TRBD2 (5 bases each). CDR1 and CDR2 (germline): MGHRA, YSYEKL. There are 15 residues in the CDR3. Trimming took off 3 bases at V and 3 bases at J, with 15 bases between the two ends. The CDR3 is CASSQGPSGLYEQYF. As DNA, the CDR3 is TGCGCCAGCAGCCAGGGGCCTTCGGGGCTCTACGAGCAGTACTTC.

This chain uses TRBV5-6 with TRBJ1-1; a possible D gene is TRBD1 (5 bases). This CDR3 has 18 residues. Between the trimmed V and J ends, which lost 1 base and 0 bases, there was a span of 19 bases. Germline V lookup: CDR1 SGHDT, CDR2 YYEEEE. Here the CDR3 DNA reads TGTGCCAGCAGCTTGTGGGGTACAGGAGGAGGGATGAACACTGAAGCTTTCTTT. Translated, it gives CASSLWGTGGGMNTEAFF.

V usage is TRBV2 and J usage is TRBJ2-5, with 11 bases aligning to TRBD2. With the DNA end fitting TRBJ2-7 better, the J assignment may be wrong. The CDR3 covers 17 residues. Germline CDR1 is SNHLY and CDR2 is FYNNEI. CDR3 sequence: CASSEAPGLAGPYEQYF. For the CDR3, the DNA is TGTGCCAGCAGTGAAGCGCCAGGACTAGCGGGCCCCTACGAGCAGTACTTC.